The 2 T cell receptor beta chains given below trace back to one sample, sequenced in a study of cytotoxic CD8 clonotypes in ibrutinib-treated CLL. Libraries were prepared by immunoSEQ multiplex PCR; TCRdb keeps only in-frame clonotypes and omits some of them. The sample shows some 310,000 clones, approximately 80% of them seen only once. The material sequenced was PBMCs, taken before ibrutinib treatment. Every receptor here comes from a human donor with chronic lymphocytic leukemia.

V is TRBV7-2 and J is TRBJ1-1, with 9 nucleotides matching TRBD1. The CDR3 sequence is 15 residues long. Germline V gene sequence: CDR1 SGHTA, CDR2 FQGNSA. Trimming removed 3 bases from V and 3 bases from J; junction bases left unmatched: 5. The CDR3 DNA is TGTGCCAGCAGCTTTGGACAGGGGAGACACACTGAAGCTTTCTTT. Translated, it gives CASSFGQGRHTEAFF. The full variable domain, its missing parts supplied by reference TRBV7-2 and TRBJ1-1, is GAGVSQSPSNKVTEKGKDVELRCDPISGHTALYWYRQSLGQGLEFLIYFQGNSAPDKSGLPSDRFSAERTGGSVSTLTIQRTQQEDSAVYLCASSFGQGRHTEAFFGQGTRLTVV.

The J gene is TRBJ2-7, the V gene TRBV2; 7 bases align to TRBD1. Germline CDR1 and CDR2: SNHLY and FYNNEI. The CDR3 covers 16 residues. Losses at the gene ends were 4 bases for V and 0 bases for J; bases not matched to a gene: 9. As DNA, the CDR3 is TGTGCCAGCAGTGGGCTTCGACAGGGAGCCTCCTACGAGCAGTACTTC. Protein product: CASSGLRQGASYEQYF.